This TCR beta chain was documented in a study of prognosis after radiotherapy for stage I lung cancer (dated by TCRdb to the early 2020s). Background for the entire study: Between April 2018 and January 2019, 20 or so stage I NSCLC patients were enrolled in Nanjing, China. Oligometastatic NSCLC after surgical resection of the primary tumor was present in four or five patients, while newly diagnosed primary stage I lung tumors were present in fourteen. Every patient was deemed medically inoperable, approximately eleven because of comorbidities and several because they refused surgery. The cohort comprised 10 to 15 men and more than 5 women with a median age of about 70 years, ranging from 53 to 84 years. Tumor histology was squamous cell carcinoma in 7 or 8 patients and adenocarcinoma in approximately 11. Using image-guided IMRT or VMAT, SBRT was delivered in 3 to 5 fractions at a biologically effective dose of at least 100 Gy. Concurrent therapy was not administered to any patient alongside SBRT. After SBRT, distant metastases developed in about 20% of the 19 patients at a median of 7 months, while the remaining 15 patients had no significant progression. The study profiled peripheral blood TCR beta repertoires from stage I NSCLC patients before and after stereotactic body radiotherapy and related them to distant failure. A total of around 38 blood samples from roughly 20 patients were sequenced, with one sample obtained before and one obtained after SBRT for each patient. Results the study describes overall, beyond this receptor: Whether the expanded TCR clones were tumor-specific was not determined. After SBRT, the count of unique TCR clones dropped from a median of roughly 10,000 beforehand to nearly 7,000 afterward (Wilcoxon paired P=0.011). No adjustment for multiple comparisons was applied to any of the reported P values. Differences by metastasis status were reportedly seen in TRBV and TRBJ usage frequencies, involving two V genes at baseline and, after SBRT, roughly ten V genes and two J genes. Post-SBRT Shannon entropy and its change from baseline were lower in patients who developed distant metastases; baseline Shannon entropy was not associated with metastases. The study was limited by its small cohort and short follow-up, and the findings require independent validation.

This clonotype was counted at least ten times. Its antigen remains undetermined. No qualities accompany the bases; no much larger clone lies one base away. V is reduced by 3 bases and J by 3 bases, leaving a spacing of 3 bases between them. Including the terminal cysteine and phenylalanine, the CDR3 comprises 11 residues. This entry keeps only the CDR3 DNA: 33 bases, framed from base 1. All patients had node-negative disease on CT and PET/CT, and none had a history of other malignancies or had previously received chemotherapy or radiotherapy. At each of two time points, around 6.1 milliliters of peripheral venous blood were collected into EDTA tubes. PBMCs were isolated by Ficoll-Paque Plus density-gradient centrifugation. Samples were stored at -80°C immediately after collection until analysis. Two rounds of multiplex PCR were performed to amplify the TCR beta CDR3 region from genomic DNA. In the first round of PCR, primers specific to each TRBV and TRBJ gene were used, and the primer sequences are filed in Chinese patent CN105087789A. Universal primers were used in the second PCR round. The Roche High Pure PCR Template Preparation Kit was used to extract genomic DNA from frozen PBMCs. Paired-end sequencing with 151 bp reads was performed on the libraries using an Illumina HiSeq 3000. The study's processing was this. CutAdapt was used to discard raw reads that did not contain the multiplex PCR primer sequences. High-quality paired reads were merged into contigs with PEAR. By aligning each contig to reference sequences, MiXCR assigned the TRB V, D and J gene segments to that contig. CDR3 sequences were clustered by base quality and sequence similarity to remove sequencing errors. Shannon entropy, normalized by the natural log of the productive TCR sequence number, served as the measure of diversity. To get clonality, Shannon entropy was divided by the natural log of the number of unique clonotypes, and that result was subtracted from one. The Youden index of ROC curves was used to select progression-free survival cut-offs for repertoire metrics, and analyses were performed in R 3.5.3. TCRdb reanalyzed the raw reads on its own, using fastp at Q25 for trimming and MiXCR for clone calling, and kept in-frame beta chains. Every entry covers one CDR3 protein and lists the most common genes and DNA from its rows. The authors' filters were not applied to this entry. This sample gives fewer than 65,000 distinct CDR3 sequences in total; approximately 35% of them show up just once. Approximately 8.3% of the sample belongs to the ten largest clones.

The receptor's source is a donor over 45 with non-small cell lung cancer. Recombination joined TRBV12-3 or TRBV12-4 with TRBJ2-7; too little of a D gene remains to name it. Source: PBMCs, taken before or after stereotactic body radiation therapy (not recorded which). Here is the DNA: TGTGCCAGCAGTTTTGACTACGAGCAGTACTTC. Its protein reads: CASSFDYEQYF.